This record concerns one T cell receptor beta chain sequence. It was with unique molecular identifiers that the TCRbeta library was prepared. TCRdb reprocessed the PCR reads with MiXCR, giving one entry per CDR3 protein. The table has roughly 500,000 distinct CDR3 sequences, 30% to 35% seen once. This entry belongs to a study of T-cell reconstitution after alpha-beta-depleted transplantation in children. The CDR3 has 17 residues. Trimming removed 4 bases from V and 2 bases from J, with 21 bases in between. CDR1 and CDR2 from the germline V gene are SGHRS and YFSETQ. V is TRBV5-1 and J is TRBJ1-1; possible D gene TRBD1, 5 bases. This sequence was found in a human donor who donated a stem cell graft to a child with aplastic anemia. The source material was PBMCs from the stem cell graft donor, sampled from the stem cell graft. CDR3: CASSPQPQGSRNTEAFF. CDR3 sequence (DNA): TGCGCCAGCAGCCCACAACCGCAGGGATCAAGAAACACTGAAGCTTTCTTT.